These T cell receptor beta chains were read from a single sample in a study of T cell changes during pregnancy in multiple sclerosis. Generated by immunoSEQ multiplex PCR, the TCRdb table keeps only in-frame clones and is missing some. The sample lists 89,000 or so clones; roughly nine tenths were seen once. Specimen: PBMCs, collected in the first trimester of pregnancy. Every receptor here comes from a female donor in good health, serving as a control in a pregnancy study. Some clones in this sample may be carry-over from other donors' samples. The conserved cysteine and the conserved F or W are not part of the CDR3 here. Size is stated for part of the rows, as once, few or many counts, or as a class when the clone is expanded.

clone_size: -; v_call: TRBV28; j_call: TRBJ2-3; cdr3_aa: ASRTTGDTDTQY
clone_size: -; v_call: TRBV9; j_call: TRBJ1-4; cdr3_aa: ASSVRGGSNEKLF
clone_size: -; v_call: TRBV19; j_call: TRBJ2-1; cdr3_aa: ASSIVAGGGNEQF
clone_size: -; v_call: TRBV7-3; j_call: TRBJ2-1; cdr3_aa: ASSPTLLAGRLAYNEQF
clone_size: -; v_call: TRBV5-1; j_call: TRBJ1-1; cdr3_aa: ASSSKQGEAF
clone_size: -; v_call: TRBV28; j_call: TRBJ1-3; cdr3_aa: ASSLPQASGNTIY
clone_size: -; v_call: TRBV28; j_call: TRBJ2-5; cdr3_aa: ASSLRVRGGLGETQY
clone_size: -; v_call: TRBV7-9; j_call: TRBJ2-1; cdr3_aa: ASSFGQGEQF
clone_size: -; v_call: TRBV19; j_call: TRBJ1-3; cdr3_aa: ASSIRTAERGTIY
clone_size: -; v_call: TRBV28; j_call: TRBJ2-7; cdr3_aa: ASSLRSEQY
clone_size: -; v_call: TRBV7-2; j_call: TRBJ1-1; cdr3_aa: ASSHLQGNTEAF
clone_size: -; v_call: TRBV28; j_call: TRBJ2-1; cdr3_aa: ASSPPPSGNNNEQF
clone_size: -; v_call: TRBV28; j_call: TRBJ2-1; cdr3_aa: ASSFMRGSSYNEQF
clone_size: -; v_call: TRBV4-1; j_call: TRBJ2-2; cdr3_aa: ASSGYGGTTGELF
clone_size: once; v_call: TRBV7-2; j_call: TRBJ2-7; cdr3_aa: ASSLSGDYEQY
clone_size: -; v_call: TRBV4-2; j_call: TRBJ2-5; cdr3_aa: ASSQEQGARQETQY
clone_size: few; v_call: TRBV19; j_call: TRBJ1-1; cdr3_aa: ASSIGDLNTEAF
clone_size: -; v_call: TRBV13; j_call: TRBJ1-5; cdr3_aa: ASSSGQGNQPQH
clone_size: -; v_call: TRBV28; j_call: TRBJ1-2; cdr3_aa: ASSSTGTGNGYT
clone_size: -; v_call: TRBV7-2; j_call: TRBJ2-1; cdr3_aa: ASSSPQRPQGALGEQF